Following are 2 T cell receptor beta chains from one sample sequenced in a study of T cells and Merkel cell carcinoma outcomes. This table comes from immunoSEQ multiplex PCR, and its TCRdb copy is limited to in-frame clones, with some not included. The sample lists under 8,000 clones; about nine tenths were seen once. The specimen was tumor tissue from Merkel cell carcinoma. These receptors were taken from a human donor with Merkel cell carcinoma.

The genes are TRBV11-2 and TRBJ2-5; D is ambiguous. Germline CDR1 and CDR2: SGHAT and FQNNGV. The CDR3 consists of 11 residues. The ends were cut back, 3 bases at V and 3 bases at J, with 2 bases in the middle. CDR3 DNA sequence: TGTGCCAGCAGCTTTAAAGAGACCCAGTACTTC. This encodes CASSFKETQYF. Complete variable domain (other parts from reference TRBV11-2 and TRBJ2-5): EAGVAQSPRYKIIEKRQSVAFWCNPISGHATLYWYQQILGQGPKLLIQFQNNGVVDDSQLPKDRFSAERLKGVDSTLKIQPAKLEDSAVYLCASSFKETQYFGPGTRLLVL.

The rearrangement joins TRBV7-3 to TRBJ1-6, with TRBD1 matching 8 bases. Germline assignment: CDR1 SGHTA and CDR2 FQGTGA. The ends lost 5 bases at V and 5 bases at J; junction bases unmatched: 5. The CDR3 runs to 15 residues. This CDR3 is CASSLRTGNNSPLHF. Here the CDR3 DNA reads TGTGCCAGCAGCCTCAGGACAGGGAATAATTCACCCCTCCACTTT. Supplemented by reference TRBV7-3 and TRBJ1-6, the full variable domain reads GAGVSQTPSNKVTEKGKYVELRCDPISGHTALYWYRQSLGQGPEFLIYFQGTGAADDSGLPNDRFFAVRPEGSVSTLKIQRTERGDSAVYLCASSLRTGNNSPLHFGNGTRLTVT.